Below, 18 T cell receptor beta chains from the same sample are listed, as sequenced in a study of blood T cell repertoires in COVID-19. Profiled with immunoSEQ multiplex PCR; TCRdb holds only in-frame clones, not every one. The sample lists about 210,000 clones; around four fifths were seen once. The specimen was peripheral blood. The receptors here all came from a woman aged 45-65 years with acute or convalescent COVID-19.

The chain joins TRBV27 to TRBJ2-7; 15 bases fit TRBD2. The germline CDR1 and CDR2 sequences are MNHEY and SMNVEV (reference sequence). The CDR3 runs 17 residues. V trimming: 2 bases; J trimming: 7 bases; junction bases outside the gene matches: 9. CDR3 sequence: CASSLMGLAGGGREQYF. The CDR3 DNA reads TGTGCCAGCAGTTTAATGGGACTAGCGGGAGGAGGGCGGGAGCAGTACTTC.

V usage is TRBV5-8 and J usage is TRBJ2-5; 13 nucleotides line up with TRBD2. This CDR3 contains 18 residues. Trimming took 1 base from V and 4 from J; bases not matched to a gene: 10. Germline V gives CDR1 SGHTS, CDR2 YDEGEE. CDR3 sequence reads: CASSLYGTSGIQGETQYF. The CDR3 DNA follows: TGTGCCAGCAGCTTGTACGGGACTAGCGGGATCCAAGGAGAGACCCAGTACTTC.

The chain is built from TRBV5-1 and TRBJ2-7, with TRBD2 identical over 11 bases. The germline V gene encodes CDR1 SGHRS and CDR2 YFSETQ. V shed 4 bases and J 4 bases; nucleotides not matched to a gene: 13. The length of the CDR3 is 17 residues. The CDR3 sequence is CASSPKATSGTRYEQYF. The CDR3 DNA reads as TGCGCCAGCAGCCCGAAGGCGACTAGCGGGACGAGATACGAGCAGTACTTC.

V gene TRBV28 combines with J gene TRBJ2-6, with a possible D match to TRBD1 (6 bases). This CDR3 is 15 amino acids long. The germline CDR1 and CDR2 sequences are MDHEN and SYDVKM. The V end lost 6 bases, the J end lost 1 base, and 10 bases lay between the germline ends. The CDR3 region has the DNA TGTGCCAGCAGGTTCGACAGGTCTGGGGCCAACGTCCTGACTTTC. Encoded protein: CASRFDRSGANVLTF.

This clone was counted once. The V gene is TRBV3-1 (or the pseudogene TRBV3-2), the J gene TRBJ1-1; perhaps TRBD1 as D (5 bases). Trimming removed 1 base from V and 8 bases from J, with 14 bases in between. This CDR3 region has 14 residues. Germline V gives CDR1 LGHDT, CDR2 YNNKEL (reference sequence). The CDR3 loop reads CASSQGLGGGEAFF. The CDR3 DNA is TGTGCCAGCAGCCAAGGCTTGGGGGGGGGAGAAGCTTTCTTT.

This clone was seen a single time. This chain links TRBV29-1 with TRBJ2-1; 12 positions match TRBD2. J lost 8 bases, V lost 2 bases, and 7 bases had no gene match. Germline V gene sequence: CDR1 SQVTM, CDR2 ANQGSEA. This CDR3 spans 15 amino acids. The CDR3 DNA is TGCAGCGTTGAATTTGGACTAGCGGGACTGGATGAGCAGTTCTTC. This sequence encodes CSVEFGLAGLDEQFF.

DNA of the CDR3: TGTGCCAGCACCACCTTAGCGGGGGCTTACACTGAAGCTTTCTTT. Translating gives CASTTLAGAYTEAFF. The rearrangement joins TRBV7-9 to TRBJ1-1; tentative D call: TRBD1 (6 bases). The CDR3 contains 15 residues. Germline V CDR1 and CDR2: SEHNR, FQNEAQ (reference sequence). Trimming cost V 7 bases and J 3 bases, with 18 bases left between them.

The genes are TRBV29-1 and TRBJ2-7; 7 nucleotides match TRBD1. Germline V gene sequence: CDR1 SQVTM, CDR2 ANQGSEA. CDR3 length: 15 amino acids. The V and J ends lost 2 bases and 3 bases, in that order; junction bases with no gene match: 10. The CDR3 nucleotides read TGCAGCGTTGAAAGTTGGGCAGGGGGTATCTACGAGCAGTACTTC. It translates to CSVESWAGGIYEQYF.

The CDR3 loop reads CASSQVGSSGDEQFF. The CDR3 nucleotides read TGTGCCAGCAGCCAAGTTGGAAGCAGCGGGGATGAGCAGTTCTTC. V is TRBV3-1 (or the pseudogene TRBV3-2) and J is TRBJ2-1, with 7 bases fitting TRBD2. Germline CDR1 and CDR2: LGHDT and YNNKEL (reference sequence). V lost 1 base to trimming and J lost 8 bases; unmatched junction nucleotides: 8. CDR3 length equals 15 residues.

The J gene is TRBJ1-2, the V gene TRBV3-1 (or the pseudogene TRBV3-2); 9 nucleotides line up with TRBD1. CDR1 and CDR2 (germline): LGHDT, YNNKEL (reference sequence). The trim removed 1 base at V and 6 bases at J, leaving 9 bases unmatched. This CDR3 contains 16 residues. The CDR3 protein is CASSQGGQGNMDGYTF. As DNA, the CDR3 is TGTGCCAGCAGCCAAGGAGGACAGGGGAATATGGATGGCTACACCTTC.

The rearrangement links TRBV27 to TRBJ2-7, with TRBD2 matching over 10 bases. After removal of 5 bases from V and 3 bases from J, the junction contained 7 bases not matched to a gene. Germline CDR1 reads MNHEY; CDR2 reads SMNVEV (reference sequence). The CDR3 sequence is 15 residues long. The chain's CDR3 is CASSLSSGRSYEQYF. The CDR3 region has the DNA TGTGCCAGCAGTCTTTCTAGCGGGAGAAGCTACGAGCAGTACTTC.

V and J are TRBV5-8 and TRBJ2-7, with D tentatively TRBD2 (5 bases). Germline lookup yields CDR1 SGHTS and CDR2 YDEGEE. This CDR3 contains 14 residues. V shed 3 bases and J shed 4 bases, with 14 bases lying between them. CDR3 nucleotides: TGTGCCAGCAGCTATTCTGGACTCACTTACGAGCAGTACTTC. This translates into CASSYSGLTYEQYF.

The chain carries TRBV5-6 and TRBJ2-1; maybe TRBD1 (6 bases). CDR1 is SGHDT, CDR2 YYEEEE, per germline. This CDR3 is 15 amino acids long. V was trimmed by 9 bases and J by 4 bases, leaving 20 bases between them. The CDR3 coding sequence is TGTGCCACCCAGGGGTCACAAGGCCTTTACAATGAGCAGTTCTTC. It translates to CATQGSQGLYNEQFF.

The gene calls are TRBV20-1 and TRBJ1-4; D is unclear. The CDR3 loop spans 14 amino acids. Trimming stripped 3 bases from V and 0 bases from J, with 8 bases between. Germline assignment: CDR1 DFQATT and CDR2 SNEGSKA (reference sequence). CDR3 in DNA: TGCAGTGCTAGTCCCCGAGCAACTAATGAAAAACTGTTTTTT. Its translation: CSASPRATNEKLFF.

The table lists this clone with a count of one. This sequence joins TRBV7-3 and TRBJ2-1, with 12 bases identical to TRBD2. J was trimmed by 8 bases and V by 0 bases; bases with no gene match: 5. CDR3 length: 16 amino acids. Germline lookup yields CDR1 SGHTA and CDR2 FQGTGA. CDR3: CASSLTWTSGDYEQFF. CDR3 bases: TGTGCCAGCAGCTTAACTTGGACTAGCGGGGACTATGAGCAGTTCTTC.

V gene TRBV5-4 combines with J gene TRBJ2-2; 12 bases agree with TRBD1. Germline V lookup: CDR1 SGHNT, CDR2 YYREEE (reference sequence). CDR3 length equals 17 residues. Trimming removed 0 bases from V and 7 bases from J; junction bases left unmatched: 7. This CDR3 is CASSLAPGTGGHGELFF. The CDR3 nucleotides are TGTGCCAGCAGCTTGGCCCCCGGGACAGGGGGCCACGGGGAGCTGTTTTTT. The full variable domain, rest sourced from reference TRBV5-4 and TRBJ2-2, is ETGVTQSPTHLIKTRGQQVTLRCSSQSGHNTVSWYQQALGQGPQFIFQYYREEENGRGNFPPRFSGLQFPNYSSELNVNALELDDSALYLCASSLAPGTGGHGELFFGEGSRLTVL.

V usage is TRBV7-6 and J usage is TRBJ2-1; D is unclear. There are 15 residues in the CDR3. Trimming took 4 bases from V and 4 from J, leaving 14 bases between them. Germline V CDR1 and CDR2: SGHVS, FNYEAQ. The CDR3 region has the DNA TGTGCCAGCAGCTCCCCCGGGTCCGCATACAATGAGCAGTTCTTC. It yields the protein CASSSPGSAYNEQFF.

The chain employs TRBV6-6 and TRBJ1-1; D may be TRBD1 (6 bases). Trimming took 4 bases from V and 10 from J, leaving 19 bases between them. CDR1 is MNHNY and CDR2 is SVGAGI in the germline V gene (reference sequence). The CDR3 is 14 residues long. For the CDR3, the DNA is TGTGCCAGCAGTTTGGGAGGGGACACGACCGGAGCTTTCTTT. Amino acid sequence: CASSLGGDTTGAFF.